This T cell receptor (beta chain) was identified in a study of blood T cells in healthy people across ages. Study conclusions and caveats: With age, beta diversity per million T cells declined roughly linearly, significantly by roughly 40.

This clonotype was recorded many times. Its antigen is not identified. Ranging in age from about 6 to 90, the donors were healthy Caucasian individuals from Russia. Donors gave around 9.3 milliliters of peripheral blood apiece. Germline values: CDR1 DFQATT, CDR2 SNEGSKA (reference sequence). CDR3 length: 12 amino acids. V lost 6 bases and J 3 bases, leaving 11 bases between the germline ends. For the second PCR, which ran for about 7 to 11 cycles, a sample-barcoded 5' primer and a J-beta primer mix were used. Each of the cDNA molecules was tagged by a template-switch adaptor with 12 random nucleotides. TCRdb itself ran the 5' RACE reads through MiXCR, one entry per CDR3 protein. The repertoire holds roughly 900,000 distinct CDR3 sequences, with around 28% as singletons.

The V and J genes are TRBV20-1 and TRBJ1-2; D might be TRBD1 (5 bases). The sample comprised blood. This clonotype was sampled from a woman older than 75 in good health. The CDR3 DNA reads TGCAGTGCCAACGTAGGGGACTATGGCTACACCTTC. Translating gives CSANVGDYGYTF.